Each of the 10 T cell receptor beta chains below was sequenced from the same sample in a study of blood T cell repertoires in COVID-19. The repertoire was sequenced with immunoSEQ multiplex PCR; TCRdb's copy has only in-frame clones and lacks some. The sample records about 220,000 clones, over 65% being singletons. Sequenced sample: PBMCs or T cells enriched from blood (not recorded which). These receptors originate from a woman aged 60-75 years who had recovered from COVID-19.

This clone was detected once. The rearrangement uses TRBV5-4 and TRBJ1-2; weak D call: TRBD1 (6 bases). Germline loops: CDR1 SGHNT, CDR2 YYREEE (reference sequence). The CDR3 spans 14 residues. Deletions cut 4 bases from V and 8 bases from J, with 18 bases between. The CDR3 loop reads CASSEGQLAGGYTF. CDR3 nucleotides: TGTGCCAGCAGCGAAGGACAGCTCGCAGGGGGCTACACCTTC.

This clone appeared many times. The chain combines TRBV30 with TRBJ1-3; no firm D call. V shed 6 bases and J shed 0 bases, with 9 bases lying between them. The V gene's germline CDR1 is GTSNPN and CDR2 SVGIG (reference sequence). The CDR3 runs 13 residues. CDR3 bases: TGTGCCTGTTCGGTGAGCTCTGGAAACACCATATATTTT. Translating it yields CACSVSSGNTIYF.

The rearrangement links TRBV29-1 to TRBJ2-3, with D maybe TRBD1 (5 bases). Germline lookup yields CDR1 SQVTM and CDR2 ANQGSEA. CDR3 length: 13 amino acids. V lost 4 bases and J lost 5, with 13 bases in between. The CDR3 is CSVVAGSIDTQYF. CDR3 DNA sequence: TGCAGCGTTGTTGCAGGGTCCATAGATACGCAGTATTTT.

J is TRBJ2-1 and V is TRBV6-1; 7 bases align to TRBD2. The junction had 8 bases not matched to a gene; V was cut back by 2 bases and J by 7 bases. Germline lookup yields CDR1 MNHNS and CDR2 SASEGT. CDR3 length equals 15 residues. CDR3: CASSELFASGNEQFF. The CDR3 region has the DNA TGTGCCAGCAGTGAATTGTTCGCTAGCGGAAATGAGCAGTTCTTC.

The chain carries TRBV2 and TRBJ1-1; D might be TRBD1 (5 bases). The CDR3 spans 13 residues. Per the germline V gene, CDR1 is SNHLY and CDR2 is FYNNEI. Trimming removed 6 bases from V and 4 bases from J, with 12 bases in between. CDR3 DNA sequence: TGTGCCAGCAGGGGGGGAGGGTTCACTGAAGCTTTCTTT. Protein sequence: CASRGGGFTEAFF. Full variable domain (outside the CDR3, taken from reference TRBV2 and TRBJ1-1): EPEVTQTPSHQVTQMGQEVILRCVPISNHLYFYWYRQILGQKVEFLVSFYNNEISEKSEIFDDQFSVERPDGSNFTLKIRSTKLEDSAMYFCASRGGGFTEAFFGQGTRLTVV.

This clone has only a few counts. V gene TRBV3-1 (or the pseudogene TRBV3-2) combines with J gene TRBJ1-4; D gene uncertain. Looked up from germline, CDR1 is LGHDT and CDR2 is YNNKEL (reference sequence). The CDR3 extends over 16 amino acids. Trimming took off 0 bases at V and 0 bases at J, with 8 bases between the two ends. The CDR3 region is CASSQDLPSTNEKLFF. CDR3 DNA: TGTGCCAGCAGCCAAGATCTCCCCTCAACTAATGAAAAACTGTTTTTT.

This clone was found once. The chain combines TRBV10-2 with TRBJ1-6; D not certain. This CDR3 region has 15 residues. The V end lost 4 bases, the J end lost 7 bases, and 14 bases lay between the germline ends. Germline assignment: CDR1 WSHSY and CDR2 SAAADI. CDR3 amino acids: CASSGGPPENSPLHF. CDR3 nucleotide sequence: TGCGCCAGCAGTGGAGGGCCACCTGAGAATTCACCCCTCCACTTT.

V and J are TRBV4-1 and TRBJ1-5, with 10 bases lining up with TRBD1. Germline loops: CDR1 MGHRA, CDR2 YSYEKL. This CDR3 has 15 amino acids. With 1 base clipped from V and 7 bases from J, the junction kept 4 bases outside the gene matches. The CDR3 here is CASSQGQGAYQPQHF. DNA of the CDR3: TGCGCCAGCAGCCAAGGACAGGGGGCTTACCAGCCCCAGCATTTT.

V gene TRBV6-2 or TRBV6-3 combines with J gene TRBJ1-5, with 7 bases identical to TRBD1. V was pared by 4 bases and J by 0 bases, with 3 bases of the junction left unmatched. Germline values: CDR1 MNHEY, CDR2 SVGEGT. The CDR3 length is 15 residues. The CDR3 DNA reads as TGTGCCAGCAGTTTACAGGGGTATAGCAATCAGCCCCAGCATTTT. It encodes CASSLQGYSNQPQHF.

The rearrangement uses TRBV6-1 and TRBJ1-4; 7 bases are a match to TRBD1. Trimming at V came to 1 base and at J to 7 bases, leaving 6 bases not matched to a gene. The CDR3 runs 15 residues. The germline V gene has CDR1 MNHNS and CDR2 SASEGT. CDR3 DNA: TGTGCCAGCAGTGAAGGACAGGGCTACGTTGAAAAACTGTTTTTT. This codes for CASSEGQGYVEKLFF.